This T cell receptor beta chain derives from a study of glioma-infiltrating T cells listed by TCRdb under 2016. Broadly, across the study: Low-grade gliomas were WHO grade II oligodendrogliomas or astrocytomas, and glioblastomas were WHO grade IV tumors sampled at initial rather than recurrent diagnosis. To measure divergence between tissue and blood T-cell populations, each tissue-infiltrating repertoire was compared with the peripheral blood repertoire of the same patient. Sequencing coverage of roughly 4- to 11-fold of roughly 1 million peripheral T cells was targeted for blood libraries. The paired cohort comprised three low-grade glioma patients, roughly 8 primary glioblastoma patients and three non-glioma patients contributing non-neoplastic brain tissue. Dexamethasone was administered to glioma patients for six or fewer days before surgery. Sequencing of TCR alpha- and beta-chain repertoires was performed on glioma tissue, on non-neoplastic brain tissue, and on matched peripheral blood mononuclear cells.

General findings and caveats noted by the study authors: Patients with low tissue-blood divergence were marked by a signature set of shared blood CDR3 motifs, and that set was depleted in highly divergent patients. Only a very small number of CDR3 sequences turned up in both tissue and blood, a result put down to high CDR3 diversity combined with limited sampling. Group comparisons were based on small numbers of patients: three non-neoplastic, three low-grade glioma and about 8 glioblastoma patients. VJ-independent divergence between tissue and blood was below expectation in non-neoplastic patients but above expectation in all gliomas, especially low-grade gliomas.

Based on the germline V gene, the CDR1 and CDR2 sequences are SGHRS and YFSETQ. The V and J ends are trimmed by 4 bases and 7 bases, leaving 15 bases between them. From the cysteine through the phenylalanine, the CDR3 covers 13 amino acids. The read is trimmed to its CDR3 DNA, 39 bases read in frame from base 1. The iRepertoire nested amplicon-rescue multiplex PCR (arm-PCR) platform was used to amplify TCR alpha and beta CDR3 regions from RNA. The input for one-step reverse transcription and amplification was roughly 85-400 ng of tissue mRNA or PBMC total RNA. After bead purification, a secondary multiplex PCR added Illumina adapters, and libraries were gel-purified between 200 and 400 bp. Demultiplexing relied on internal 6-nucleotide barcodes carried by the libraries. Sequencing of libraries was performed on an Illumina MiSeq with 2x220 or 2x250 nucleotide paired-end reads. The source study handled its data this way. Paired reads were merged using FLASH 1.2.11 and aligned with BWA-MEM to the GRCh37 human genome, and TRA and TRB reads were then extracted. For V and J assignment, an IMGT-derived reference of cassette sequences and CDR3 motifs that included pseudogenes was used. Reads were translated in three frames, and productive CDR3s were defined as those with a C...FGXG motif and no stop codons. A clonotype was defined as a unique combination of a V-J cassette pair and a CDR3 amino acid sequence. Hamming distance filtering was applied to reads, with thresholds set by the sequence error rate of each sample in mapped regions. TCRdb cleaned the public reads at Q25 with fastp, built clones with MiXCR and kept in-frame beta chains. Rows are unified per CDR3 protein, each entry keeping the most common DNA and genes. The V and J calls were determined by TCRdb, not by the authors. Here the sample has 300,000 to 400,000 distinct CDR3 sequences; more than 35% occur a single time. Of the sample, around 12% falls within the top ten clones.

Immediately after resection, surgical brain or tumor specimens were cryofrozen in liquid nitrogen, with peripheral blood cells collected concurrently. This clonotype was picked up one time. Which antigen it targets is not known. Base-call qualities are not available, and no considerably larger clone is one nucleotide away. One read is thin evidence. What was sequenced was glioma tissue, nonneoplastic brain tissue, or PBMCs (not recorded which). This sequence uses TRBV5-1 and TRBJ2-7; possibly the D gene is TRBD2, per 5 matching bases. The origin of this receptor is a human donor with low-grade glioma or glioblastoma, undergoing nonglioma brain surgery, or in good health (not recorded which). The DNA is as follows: TGCGCCAGCAGCATTATAGCGCCTGGGGAGCAGTACTTC. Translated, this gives CASSIIAPGEQYF.